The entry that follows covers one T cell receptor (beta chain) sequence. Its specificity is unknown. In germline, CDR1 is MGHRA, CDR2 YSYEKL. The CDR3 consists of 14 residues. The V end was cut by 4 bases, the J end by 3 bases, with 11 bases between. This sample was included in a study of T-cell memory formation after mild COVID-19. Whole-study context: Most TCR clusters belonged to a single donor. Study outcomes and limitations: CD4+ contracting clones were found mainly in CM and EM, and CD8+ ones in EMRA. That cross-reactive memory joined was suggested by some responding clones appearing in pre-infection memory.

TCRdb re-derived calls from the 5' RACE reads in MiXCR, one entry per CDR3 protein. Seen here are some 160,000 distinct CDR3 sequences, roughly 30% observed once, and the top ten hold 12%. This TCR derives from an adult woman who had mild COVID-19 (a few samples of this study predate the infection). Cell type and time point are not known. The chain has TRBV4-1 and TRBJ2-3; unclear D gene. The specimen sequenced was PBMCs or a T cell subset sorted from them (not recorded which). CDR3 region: CASSRQQMTDTQYF. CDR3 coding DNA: TGCGCCAGCAGCCGCCAACAGATGACAGATACGCAGTATTTT.